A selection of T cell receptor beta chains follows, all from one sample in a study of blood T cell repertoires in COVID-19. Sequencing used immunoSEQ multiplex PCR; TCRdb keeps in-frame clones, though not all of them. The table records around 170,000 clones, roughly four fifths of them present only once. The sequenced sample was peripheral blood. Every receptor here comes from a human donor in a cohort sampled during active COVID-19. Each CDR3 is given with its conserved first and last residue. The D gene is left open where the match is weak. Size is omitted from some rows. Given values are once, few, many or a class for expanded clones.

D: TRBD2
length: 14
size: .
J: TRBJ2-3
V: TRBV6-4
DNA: TGTGCCAGCAGTGAAGCGGGAGGCACAGATACGCAGTATTTT
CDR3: CASSEAGGTDTQYF

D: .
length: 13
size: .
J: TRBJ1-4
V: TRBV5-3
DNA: TGTGCCAGAAGCTTAGGGACATCGGAAAAACTGTTTTTT
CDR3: CARSLGTSEKLFF

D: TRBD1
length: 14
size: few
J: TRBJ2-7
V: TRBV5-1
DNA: TGCGCCAGCAGCGTAACAGGGGGGACCTACGAGCAGTACTTC
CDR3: CASSVTGGTYEQYF

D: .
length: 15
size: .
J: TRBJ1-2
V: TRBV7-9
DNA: TGTGCCAGCAGCTTCGGCGTGCCCGGGAACTATGGCTACACCTTC
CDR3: CASSFGVPGNYGYTF

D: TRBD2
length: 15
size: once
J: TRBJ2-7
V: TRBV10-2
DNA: TGCGCCAGCAGTCTGGGACTAGCGGGGGCCTACGAGCAGTACTTC
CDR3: CASSLGLAGAYEQYF

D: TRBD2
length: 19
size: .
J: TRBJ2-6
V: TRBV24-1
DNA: TGTGCCACCAGTGACTCTTGGCTAGCGGGAGAATCTGGGGCCAACGTCCTGACTTTC
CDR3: CATSDSWLAGESGANVLTF

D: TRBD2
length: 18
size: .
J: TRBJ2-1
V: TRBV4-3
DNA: TGCGCCAGCAGCCAAGATATAGGGACTAGCGGGAGAAGGAATGAGCAGTTCTTC
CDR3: CASSQDIGTSGRRNEQFF

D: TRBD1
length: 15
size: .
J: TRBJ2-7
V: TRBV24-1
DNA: TGTGCCACCAGTGGCCGGGACAGGGGGACCTACGAGCAGTACTTC
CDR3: CATSGRDRGTYEQYF

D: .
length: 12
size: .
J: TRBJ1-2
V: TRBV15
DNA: TGTGCCACCAGCATGTCCGACTATGGCTACACCTTC
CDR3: CATSMSDYGYTF

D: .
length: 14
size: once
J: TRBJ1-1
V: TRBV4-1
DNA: TGCGCCAGCAGCCTCGGACAGCTGAACACTGAAGCTTTCTTT
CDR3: CASSLGQLNTEAFF

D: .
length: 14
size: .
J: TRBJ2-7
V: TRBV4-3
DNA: TGCGCCAGCAGCCAAGATGGCTCCTCCTACGAGCAGTACTTC
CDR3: CASSQDGSSYEQYF

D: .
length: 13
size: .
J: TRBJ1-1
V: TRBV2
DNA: TGTGCCAGCAGTCCCGGACAAAACACTGAAGCTTTCTTT
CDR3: CASSPGQNTEAFF

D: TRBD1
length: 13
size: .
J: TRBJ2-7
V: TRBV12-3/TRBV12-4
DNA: TGTGCCAGCAGTATGGACAGGCCCTACGAGCAGTACTTC
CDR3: CASSMDRPYEQYF

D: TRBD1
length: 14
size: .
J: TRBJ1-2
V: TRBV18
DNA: TGTGCCAGCTTACCGGGACAGGGGTCCTATGGCTACACCTTC
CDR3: CASLPGQGSYGYTF

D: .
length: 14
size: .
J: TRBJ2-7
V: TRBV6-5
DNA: TGTGCCAGCAGTTACTCGGGCAGGGTGAACGAGCAGTACTTC
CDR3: CASSYSGRVNEQYF

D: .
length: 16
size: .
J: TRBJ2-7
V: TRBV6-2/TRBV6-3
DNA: TGTGCCAGCAGTTACAGATGGGACTTCCAGAGTTACGAGCAGTACTTC
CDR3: CASSYRWDFQSYEQYF